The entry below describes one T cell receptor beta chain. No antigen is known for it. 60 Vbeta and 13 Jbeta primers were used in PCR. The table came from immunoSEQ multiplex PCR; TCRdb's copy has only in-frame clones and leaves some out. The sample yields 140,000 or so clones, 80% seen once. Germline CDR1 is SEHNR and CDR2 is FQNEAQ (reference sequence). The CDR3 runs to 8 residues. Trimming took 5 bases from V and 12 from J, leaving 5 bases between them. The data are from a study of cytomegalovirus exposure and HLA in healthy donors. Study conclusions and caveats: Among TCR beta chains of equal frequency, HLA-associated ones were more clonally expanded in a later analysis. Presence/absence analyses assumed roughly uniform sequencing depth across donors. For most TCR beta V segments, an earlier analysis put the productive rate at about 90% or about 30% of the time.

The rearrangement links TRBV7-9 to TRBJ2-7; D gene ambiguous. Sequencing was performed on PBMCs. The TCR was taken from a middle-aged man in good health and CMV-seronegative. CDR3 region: CASSPMYF. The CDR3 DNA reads TGTGCCAGCAGCCCCATGTACTTC.